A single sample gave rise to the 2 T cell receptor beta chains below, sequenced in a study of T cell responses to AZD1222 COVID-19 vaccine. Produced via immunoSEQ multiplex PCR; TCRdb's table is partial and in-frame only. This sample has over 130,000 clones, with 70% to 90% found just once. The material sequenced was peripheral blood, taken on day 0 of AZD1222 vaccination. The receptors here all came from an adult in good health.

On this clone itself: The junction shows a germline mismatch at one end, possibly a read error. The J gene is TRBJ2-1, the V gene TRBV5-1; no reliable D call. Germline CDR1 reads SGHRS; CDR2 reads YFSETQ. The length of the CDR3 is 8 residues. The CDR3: CASSLCVF. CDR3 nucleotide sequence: TGCGCCAGCAGCTTATGCGTCTTC.

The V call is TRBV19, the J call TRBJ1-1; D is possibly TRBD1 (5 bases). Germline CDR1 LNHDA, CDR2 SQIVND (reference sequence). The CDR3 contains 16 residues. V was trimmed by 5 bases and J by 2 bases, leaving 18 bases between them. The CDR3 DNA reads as TGTGCCAGTAGTCTTGGGGTGGGGGTTCCAAACACTGAAGCTTTCTTT. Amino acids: CASSLGVGVPNTEAFF.